This T cell receptor (beta chain) was obtained from a study of blood T cells in healthy people across ages. Study-wide findings and caveats: The unknown donor CMV status may have confounded expanded clonotype changes.

A J-beta primer mix and a sample-barcoded 5' primer were used in a second PCR of about 7 to 12 cycles. Using its own MiXCR run on the 5' RACE reads, TCRdb lists one record per CDR3 protein. This table has about 680,000 distinct CDR3 sequences, approximately 49% appearing once. Germline V gene sequence: CDR1 DFQATT, CDR2 SNEGSKA (reference sequence). The CDR3 is made up of 14 amino acids. Per-sample yields of isolated PBMCs were at least 6.5 million. Samples each had at least 6 micrograms of total RNA extracted. This clonotype appeared a few times. The antigen remains undetermined. The source material was blood. This sequence joins TRBV20-1 and TRBJ2-4; 12 nucleotides match TRBD2. The J call may not be correct, given that the DNA end is closer to TRBJ2-7. This TCR was sampled from a woman in her sixties in good health. In nucleotides, the CDR3 is TGCAGTGCTCCCTCACTAGCGGGAGGATACGAGCAGTACTTC. Translating gives CSAPSLAGGYEQYF.